These T cell receptor beta chains were read from a single sample in a study of beta chain features in type 1 diabetes. Clones were sequenced by immunoSEQ multiplex PCR, and TCRdb holds only the in-frame ones, with some missing. The sample consists of about 150,000 clones, less than 15% of them appearing once. The sample consisted of central memory CD4+ T cells from blood. The receptors derive from a man younger than 30 with type 1 diabetes. Each CDR3 is given with its conserved first and last residue. Each record gives: D gene, J gene, V gene, clone size, CDR3 protein. The D gene is left open where the match is weak. Rows give clone size only sometimes, using once, few, many, or a class for an expanded clone.

D gene: -; J gene: TRBJ1-1; V gene: TRBV6-6; clone size: -; CDR3 protein: CASSYLEGNTEAFF
D gene: -; J gene: TRBJ2-7; V gene: TRBV18; clone size: many; CDR3 protein: CASSPLAASYEQYF
D gene: TRBD1; J gene: TRBJ1-2; V gene: TRBV9; clone size: few; CDR3 protein: CASSGQGRNYGYTF
D gene: -; J gene: TRBJ2-7; V gene: TRBV5-1; clone size: few; CDR3 protein: CASSVSGTSSYEQYF
D gene: -; J gene: TRBJ1-1; V gene: TRBV2; clone size: -; CDR3 protein: CASSEGGLMNTEAFF
D gene: -; J gene: TRBJ2-3; V gene: TRBV5-1; clone size: few; CDR3 protein: CATSAISAGTDTQYF
D gene: -; J gene: TRBJ1-5; V gene: TRBV28; clone size: -; CDR3 protein: CASTKGVQPQHF
D gene: TRBD2; J gene: TRBJ2-2; V gene: TRBV4-1; clone size: -; CDR3 protein: CASSQGPSGETGELFF
D gene: -; J gene: TRBJ2-3; V gene: TRBV5-4; clone size: few; CDR3 protein: CASSLPSRRSSTDTQYF
D gene: TRBD2; J gene: TRBJ2-6; V gene: TRBV27; clone size: few; CDR3 protein: CASRRGAGANVLTF
D gene: TRBD1; J gene: TRBJ2-7; V gene: TRBV29-1; clone size: -; CDR3 protein: CSVEGDRVYEQYF
D gene: TRBD2; J gene: TRBJ2-3; V gene: TRBV7-8; clone size: few; CDR3 protein: CASNSGRSDTQYF
D gene: -; J gene: TRBJ1-2; V gene: TRBV5-1; clone size: many; CDR3 protein: CASSLDRENTF
D gene: -; J gene: TRBJ2-7; V gene: TRBV7-8; clone size: few; CDR3 protein: CASSLLDGDYEQYF
D gene: -; J gene: TRBJ1-1; V gene: TRBV12-5; clone size: -; CDR3 protein: CASGPDRNIEAFF
D gene: -; J gene: TRBJ2-3; V gene: TRBV6-5; clone size: -; CDR3 protein: CASKKQGASTDTQYF
D gene: TRBD1; J gene: TRBJ2-5; V gene: TRBV5-1; clone size: few; CDR3 protein: CASSPGTGGGETQYF
D gene: -; J gene: TRBJ1-4; V gene: TRBV9; clone size: many; CDR3 protein: CASSVTPRGTDEKLFF
D gene: TRBD2; J gene: TRBJ2-7; V gene: TRBV28; clone size: -; CDR3 protein: CASSTPSGPYEQYF
D gene: -; J gene: TRBJ2-6; V gene: TRBV27; clone size: -; CDR3 protein: CASSQRVRSSGANVLTF
D gene: -; J gene: TRBJ2-2; V gene: TRBV11-2; clone size: few; CDR3 protein: CASSLVQGGTGELFF
D gene: -; J gene: TRBJ1-5; V gene: TRBV29-1; clone size: -; CDR3 protein: CSVGEFNQPQHF
D gene: TRBD1; J gene: TRBJ1-2; V gene: TRBV29-1; clone size: -; CDR3 protein: CSVVGDRKANYGYTF
D gene: -; J gene: TRBJ1-6; V gene: TRBV21-1; clone size: -; CDR3 protein: CASSPRGQGDSSPLHF
D gene: TRBD1; J gene: TRBJ2-7; V gene: TRBV5-1; clone size: -; CDR3 protein: CASSDRGGSYEQYF
D gene: -; J gene: TRBJ2-7; V gene: TRBV6-1; clone size: -; CDR3 protein: CASTISSGVSYEQYF
D gene: -; J gene: TRBJ1-4; V gene: TRBV5-4; clone size: -; CDR3 protein: CASSLESNEKLFF
D gene: -; J gene: TRBJ1-1; V gene: TRBV29-1; clone size: -; CDR3 protein: CSVGAHNEAFF
D gene: TRBD1; J gene: TRBJ1-1; V gene: TRBV6-5; clone size: -; CDR3 protein: CASSSTGVGAFF
D gene: TRBD2; J gene: TRBJ2-2; V gene: TRBV5-1; clone size: -; CDR3 protein: CASSSTSAGELFF
D gene: -; J gene: TRBJ2-1; V gene: TRBV29-1; clone size: -; CDR3 protein: CSVGWGISSYNEQFF
D gene: TRBD2; J gene: TRBJ2-2; V gene: TRBV7-3; clone size: -; CDR3 protein: CASSLTGSGGNTGELFF
D gene: -; J gene: TRBJ1-2; V gene: TRBV7-9; clone size: -; CDR3 protein: CASSFGGTGGYTF
D gene: -; J gene: TRBJ2-5; V gene: TRBV28; clone size: -; CDR3 protein: CASTKVKETQYF
D gene: -; J gene: TRBJ1-3; V gene: TRBV30; clone size: few; CDR3 protein: CAWGFERGSGNTIYF
D gene: -; J gene: TRBJ2-3; V gene: TRBV5-1; clone size: -; CDR3 protein: CASSLSVPSDTQYF
D gene: TRBD1; J gene: TRBJ1-1; V gene: TRBV5-1; clone size: -; CDR3 protein: CASSFQGAGTEAFF
D gene: -; J gene: TRBJ1-2; V gene: TRBV29-1; clone size: few; CDR3 protein: CSTTPTGSNYGYTF
D gene: -; J gene: TRBJ2-3; V gene: TRBV9; clone size: few; CDR3 protein: CASSVARLEAGYTDTQYF
D gene: -; J gene: TRBJ2-1; V gene: TRBV25-1; clone size: -; CDR3 protein: CASRGLLSGDEQFF
D gene: -; J gene: TRBJ1-6; V gene: TRBV19; clone size: few; CDR3 protein: CASSGQGGPNSPLHF
D gene: -; J gene: TRBJ2-3; V gene: TRBV2; clone size: -; CDR3 protein: CASSEMLLTDTQYF
D gene: -; J gene: TRBJ2-5; V gene: TRBV15; clone size: -; CDR3 protein: CATSPNRVGGETQYF
D gene: TRBD1; J gene: TRBJ1-1; V gene: TRBV7-9; clone size: -; CDR3 protein: CASSLGTGRNTEAFF
D gene: -; J gene: TRBJ2-7; V gene: TRBV28; clone size: -; CDR3 protein: CASSRQGRSEQYF